Listed here are 28 T cell receptor beta chains from one sample, sequenced in a study of T cell repertoires in cytomegalovirus infection. TCRdb called the reads again in MiXCR, with one record for every CDR3 protein. The sample records some 560,000 distinct CDR3 sequences, 40% being singletons. No antigens are known for them. The source was cultured PBMCs, collected from culture after CMV antigen stimulation. The receptors derive from a human donor in good health (CMV status not recorded). Some clones in this sample may be carry-over from other donors' samples.

V is TRBV7-9 and J is TRBJ2-3; no clear D. The V gene's germline CDR1 is SEHNR and CDR2 FQNEAQ (reference sequence). V was clipped by 3 bases and J by 5 bases, with 6 bases between them. This CDR3 spans 12 amino acids. The CDR3 DNA reads as TGTGCCAGCAGCTTGTTTAGAGATACGCAGTATTTT. Protein product: CASSLFRDTQYF.

This chain connects TRBV11-2 to TRBJ1-3, with a weak D call TRBD1 (6 bases). Trimming took off 3 bases at V and 4 bases at J, with 16 bases between the two ends. This CDR3 contains 16 residues. CDR1 and CDR2 from the germline V gene are SGHAT and FQNNGV. The CDR3 region has the DNA TGTGCCAGCAGCTTCCCCTCCCCGGACAGAGGAAACACCATATATTTT. Protein: CASSFPSPDRGNTIYF. The whole variable domain, remainder taken from reference TRBV11-2 and TRBJ1-3, is EAGVAQSPRYKIIEKRQSVAFWCNPISGHATLYWYQQILGQGPKLLIQFQNNGVVDDSQLPKDRFSAERLKGVDSTLKIQPAKLEDSAVYLCASSFPSPDRGNTIYFGEGSWLTVV.

The chain combines TRBV7-2 with TRBJ2-7; D possibly corresponds to TRBD1 (5 bases). CDR3 length: 13 residues. The V gene's germline CDR1 is SGHTA and CDR2 FQGNSA. Trimming cost V 5 bases and J 3 bases, with 11 bases left between them. The CDR3 is CASSTGHLYEQYF. For the CDR3, the DNA is TGTGCCAGCAGCACAGGTCACCTCTACGAGCAGTACTTC.

This clonotype was seen only a few times. The chain links TRBV7-2 to TRBJ2-7; the D is unclear. The CDR3 is made up of 16 amino acids. CDR1 and CDR2 from the germline V gene are SGHTA and FQGNSA. V was cut by 5 bases and J by 2 bases, with 19 bases left in between. As DNA, the CDR3 is TGTGCCAGCAGCCCCAACCTCTTTACCAACCCCTACGAGCAGTACTTC. The encoded protein is CASSPNLFTNPYEQYF.

This clonotype has just a few counts. The CDR3 DNA reads as TGTGCCAGCAGTGTAAGGACAGGGGGAGCCTACAATGAGCAGTTCTTC. It specifies CASSVRTGGAYNEQFF. This chain uses TRBV2 with TRBJ2-1, with 10 bases aligning to TRBD1. This CDR3 comprises 16 residues. Germline V lookup: CDR1 SNHLY, CDR2 FYNNEI. With 4 bases clipped from V and 2 bases from J, the junction kept 5 bases outside the gene matches.

The chain joins TRBV5-4 to TRBJ2-5, with 7 bases fitting TRBD1. With V trimmed by 7 bases and J by 2 bases, 8 bases remained unmatched. This CDR3 has 14 amino acids. Germline V CDR1 and CDR2: SGHNT, YYREEE (reference sequence). As DNA, the CDR3 is TGTGCCAGCGGGGCAGGGGGAATACAAGAGACCCAGTACTTC. As protein: CASGAGGIQETQYF.

The rearrangement uses TRBV5-4 and TRBJ2-1, with D possibly TRBD2 on 6 matching bases. V gave up 4 bases and J gave up 2 bases, with 13 bases separating them. The CDR3 consists of 15 residues. Looked up from germline, CDR1 is SGHNT and CDR2 is YYREEE (reference sequence). The CDR3 DNA reads TGTGCCAGCAGCCTGGACTATTCCACCTACAATGAGCAGTTCTTC. Encoded protein: CASSLDYSTYNEQFF.

The rearrangement joins TRBV2 to TRBJ2-1; 7 nucleotides line up with TRBD1. Germline trimming cut 5 bases from V and 12 bases from J; bases unmatched to any gene: 10. Germline lookup yields CDR1 SNHLY and CDR2 FYNNEI. The CDR3 has 13 amino acids. The CDR3: CASSLTGIDSQFF. The DNA of the CDR3 is TGTGCCAGCAGTTTGACAGGGATCGATTCGCAGTTCTTC. The full variable domain, rest sourced from reference TRBV2 and TRBJ2-1, is EPEVTQTPSHQVTQMGQEVILRCVPISNHLYFYWYRQILGQKVEFLVSFYNNEISEKSEIFDDQFSVERPDGSNFTLKIRSTKLEDSAMYFCASSLTGIDSQFFGPGTRLTVL.

CDR3 in amino acids: CASTLHSGNYPDYEQYF. The DNA for the CDR3 is TGTGCCAGCACCCTTCATAGCGGGAATTACCCCGACTACGAGCAGTACTTC. The rearrangement uses TRBV6-2 or TRBV6-3 and TRBJ2-7; 8 positions agree with TRBD2. The CDR3 sequence is 17 residues long. Unmatched junction bases numbered 17, after V lost 7 bases and J lost 3 bases. CDR1 is MNHEY and CDR2 is SVGEGT in the germline V gene.

The chain has TRBV25-1 and TRBJ2-1; 9 bases are shared with TRBD1. V lost 1 base to trimming and J lost 8 bases; unmatched junction nucleotides: 12. Germline loops: CDR1 MGHDK, CDR2 SYGVNS. CDR3 length: 17 residues. CDR3 loop: CASSESPGQGEGDEQFF. Here the CDR3 DNA reads TGTGCCAGCAGTGAATCCCCGGGACAGGGCGAGGGGGATGAGCAGTTCTTC.

This rearrangement joins TRBV7-2 to TRBJ2-1; the D gene is possibly TRBD1 (5 bases). CDR1 and CDR2 from the germline V gene are SGHTA and FQGNSA. V shed 5 bases and J shed 5 bases, with 16 bases lying between them. This CDR3 has 15 residues. The DNA for the CDR3 is TGTGCCAGCAGCCGACAGAGCTTCCCTAACAATGAGCAGTTCTTC. This gives the protein CASSRQSFPNNEQFF.

This clonotype was counted only a few times. This chain connects TRBV7-2 to TRBJ1-1; D gene uncertain. This CDR3 region has 13 residues. V lost 1 base and J lost 9, with 12 bases in between. Germline assignment: CDR1 SGHTA and CDR2 FQGNSA. The CDR3 sequence is CASSLGAMVKAFF. The CDR3 bases are TGTGCCAGCAGCTTAGGGGCTATGGTTAAAGCTTTCTTT.

This clonotype was counted only a few times. The rearrangement joins TRBV9 to TRBJ2-7; D is ambiguous. Per the germline V gene, CDR1 is SGDLS and CDR2 is YYNGEE. The V end was cut by 0 bases, the J end by 7 bases, with 14 bases between. The CDR3 contains 14 residues. CDR3 sequence (DNA): TGTGCCAGCAGCGTAGTGCCCGCATTTGGGGAGCAGTACTTC. Its protein is CASSVVPAFGEQYF. The full variable domain, its missing parts supplied by reference TRBV9 and TRBJ2-7, is DSGVTQTPKHLITATGQRVTLRCSPRSGDLSVYWYQQSLDQGLQFLIQYYNGEERAKGNILERFSAQQFPDLHSELNLSSLELGDSALYFCASSVVPAFGEQYFGPGTRLTVT.

The V gene is TRBV7-8, the J gene TRBJ2-1; TRBD2 matches at 10 bases. J was trimmed by 7 bases and V by 0 bases; bases with no gene match: 12. There are 18 residues in the CDR3. CDR1 and CDR2 (germline): SGHVS, FQNEAQ. The CDR3 reads CASSLAGLAGVFRNEQFF. The CDR3 coding sequence is TGTGCCAGCAGCTTAGCGGGGCTAGCGGGAGTTTTCAGGAATGAGCAGTTCTTC.

This clonotype was seen a single time. The V and J genes are TRBV4-1 and TRBJ1-1, with a possible D match to TRBD1 (5 bases). The germline V gene encodes CDR1 MGHRA and CDR2 YSYEKL. This CDR3 is built from 16 residues. The V and J ends lost 0 bases and 1 base respectively, with 12 bases between them. This chain's CDR3 is CASSQDNWGGNTEAFF. The CDR3 DNA sequence: TGCGCCAGCAGCCAAGATAATTGGGGGGGGAACACTGAAGCTTTCTTT.

This rearrangement joins TRBV20-1 to TRBJ2-1; 11 positions agree with TRBD2. The V gene's germline CDR1 is DFQATT and CDR2 SNEGSKA (reference sequence). This CDR3 is 15 amino acids long. V was pared by 5 bases and J by 7 bases, with 10 bases of the junction left unmatched. As DNA, the CDR3 is TGCAGTGCTTCGCGTAGCGGGGGGGCGCTAAATGAGCAGTTCTTC. Amino acids: CSASRSGGALNEQFF.

In regard to this clonotype: The conserved phenylalanine or tryptophan normally closing the CDR3 is absent here, so this likely arose from a read error. The rearrangement joins TRBV7-9 to TRBJ2-1; D gene ambiguous. Germline V gene sequence: CDR1 SEHNR, CDR2 FQNEAQ (reference sequence). The CDR3 extends over 16 amino acids. Trimming shortened V by 2 bases and J by 2 bases, and 13 bases separated the two germline ends. CDR3: CASSLIGLSTYNEQFC. CDR3 DNA: TGTGCCAGCAGCTTAATTGGGTTGAGCACCTACAATGAGCAGTTCTGC.

The chain couples TRBV7-2 to TRBJ2-3, with D tentatively TRBD2 (5 bases). The V gene lost 5 bases and the J gene lost 0 bases, with 9 bases spanning the gap. This CDR3 comprises 14 residues. The germline V gene encodes CDR1 SGHTA and CDR2 FQGNSA. The CDR3 nucleotides read TGTGCCAGCAGCGTAGAGGGTAGCACAGATACGCAGTATTTT. Amino acids: CASSVEGSTDTQYF.

This chain joins TRBV10-3 and TRBJ2-1; 8 nucleotides agree with TRBD1. This CDR3 spans 13 amino acids. Germline V gene lookup returns CDR1 ENHRY and CDR2 SYGVKD. The ends lost 10 bases at V and 5 bases at J; junction bases unmatched: 7. The CDR3 reads CATIPGQDNEQFF. In DNA form, the CDR3 reads TGTGCCACGATCCCGGGACAGGACAATGAGCAGTTCTTC.

This chain connects TRBV7-8 to TRBJ2-7; D perhaps matches TRBD1 (6 bases). Per the germline V gene, CDR1 is SGHVS and CDR2 is FQNEAQ. This CDR3 contains 14 residues. Trimming cost V 4 bases and J 8 bases, with 18 bases left between them. In nucleotides, the CDR3 is TGTGCCAGCAGCTCTCCGGGACAAGGGCGTCAGCAGTACTTC. The encoded protein is CASSSPGQGRQQYF.

The V call is TRBV6-2 or TRBV6-3, the J call TRBJ1-4; D is uncertain. V was pared by 0 bases and J by 0 bases, with 8 bases between. The CDR3 totals 16 residues. From germline, CDR1 is MNHEY and CDR2 SVGEGT. CDR3 nucleotide sequence: TGTGCCAGCAGTTACTCGAGCCGCTCAACTAATGAAAAACTGTTTTTT. It translates to CASSYSSRSTNEKLFF.

This clonotype showed up just a few times. The chain uses TRBV4-3 and TRBJ2-3; D may correspond to TRBD1 or TRBD2 (6 bases each). Trimming removed 0 bases from V and 6 bases from J, with 7 bases in between. CDR3 size: 13 residues. Germline CDR1 reads LGHNA; CDR2 reads YSLEER. In nucleotides, the CDR3 is TGCGCCAGCAGCCAAGACGGGGGCGATACGCAGTATTTT. This translates into CASSQDGGDTQYF.

The rearrangement joins TRBV5-1 to TRBJ2-2; D perhaps matches TRBD1 (6 bases). The CDR3 has 15 amino acids. Deletions cut 4 bases from V and 0 bases from J, with 10 bases between. Per germline, CDR1 SGHRS and CDR2 YFSETQ. CDR3 coding DNA: TGCGCCAGCAGCCGGGGACACCCGAACACCGGGGAGCTGTTTTTT. The encoded protein is CASSRGHPNTGELFF.

This clonotype was counted only a few times. V gene TRBV6-2 or TRBV6-3 combines with J gene TRBJ2-7; possibly TRBD2 for D (5 bases). The length of the CDR3 is 14 residues. Germline assignment: CDR1 MNHEY and CDR2 SVGEGT. The germline V and J ends were trimmed by 2 bases and 2 bases, with 10 bases remaining between them. The CDR3 region has the DNA TGTGCCAGCAGTTACGTGGCGGGCCCCTACGAGCAGTACTTC. It codes for CASSYVAGPYEQYF.

This chain links TRBV4-3 with TRBJ1-5; the D gene is possibly TRBD1 (6 bases). This CDR3 is 14 amino acids long. CDR1 is LGHNA and CDR2 is YSLEER in the germline V gene. With 4 bases removed from V and 5 bases from J, the gap between germline ends came to 12 bases. CDR3 region: CASSLEQGYQPQHF. CDR3 in DNA: TGCGCCAGCAGCCTTGAACAGGGTTATCAGCCCCAGCATTTT.

This clonotype was seen more than once but under ten times. The V gene is TRBV27, the J gene TRBJ2-7, with TRBD2 as a possible D gene (6 bases). Germline CDR1 is MNHEY and CDR2 is SMNVEV (reference sequence). Between the trimmed V and J ends, which lost 7 bases and 6 bases, there was a span of 22 bases. The CDR3 loop spans 15 amino acids. DNA for the CDR3: TGTGCCAGCATGCCGGCGGGGCCATGGCGGAGCGAGCAGTACTTC. Translating it yields CASMPAGPWRSEQYF.

This clonotype was seen a handful of times. This sequence joins TRBV10-3 and TRBJ2-7; D gene unclear. The length of the CDR3 is 12 residues. In germline, CDR1 is ENHRY, CDR2 SYGVKD. Trimming took off 3 bases at V and 6 bases at J, with 9 bases between the two ends. The DNA of the CDR3 is TGTGCCATCAGTGAAAATGTTGGCGAGCAGTACTTC. This encodes CAISENVGEQYF.

V usage is TRBV7-6 and J usage is TRBJ2-7, with D perhaps matching TRBD2 (6 bases). V was clipped by 7 bases and J by 2 bases, with 18 bases between them. Germline CDR1 reads SGHVS; CDR2 reads FNYEAQ. This CDR3 comprises 15 residues. For the CDR3, the DNA is TGTGCCAGCATCCCTTTAGCGGCCCCAGCCTACGAGCAGTACTTC. Protein sequence: CASIPLAAPAYEQYF.